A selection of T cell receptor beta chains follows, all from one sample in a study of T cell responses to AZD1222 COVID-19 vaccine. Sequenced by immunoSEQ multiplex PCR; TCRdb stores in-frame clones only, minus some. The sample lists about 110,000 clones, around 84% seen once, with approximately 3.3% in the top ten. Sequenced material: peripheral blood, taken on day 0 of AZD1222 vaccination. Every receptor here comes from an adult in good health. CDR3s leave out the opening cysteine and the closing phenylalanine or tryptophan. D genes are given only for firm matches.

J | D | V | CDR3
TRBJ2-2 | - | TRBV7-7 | ASSPLPGAITGELF
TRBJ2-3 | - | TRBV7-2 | ASSLGRVLTDTQY
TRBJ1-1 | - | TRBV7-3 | ASSPDSSSNTEAF
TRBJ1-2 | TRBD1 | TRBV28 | ASRLGQERYT
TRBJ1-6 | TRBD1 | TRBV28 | ASGGTEGSPLH
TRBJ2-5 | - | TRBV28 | ASASGTFQETQY
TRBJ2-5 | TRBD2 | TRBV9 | ASSATSGGVQETQY
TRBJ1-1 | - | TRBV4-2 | ASSQDLIGNTEAF
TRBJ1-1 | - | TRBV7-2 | ASTPPGVRTEAF
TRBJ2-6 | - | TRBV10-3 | ATSDGDRGANVLT
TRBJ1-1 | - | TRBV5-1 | ASSSSPPSTEAF
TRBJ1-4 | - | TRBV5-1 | ASTGAAGEKLF
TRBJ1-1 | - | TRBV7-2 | ASSLVGGGVGKAF
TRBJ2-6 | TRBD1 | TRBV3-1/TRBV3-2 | ASSQEPGQFSGANVLT
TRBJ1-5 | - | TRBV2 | ASSEMSGDQPQH
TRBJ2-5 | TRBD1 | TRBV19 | ASRTTGDQETQY